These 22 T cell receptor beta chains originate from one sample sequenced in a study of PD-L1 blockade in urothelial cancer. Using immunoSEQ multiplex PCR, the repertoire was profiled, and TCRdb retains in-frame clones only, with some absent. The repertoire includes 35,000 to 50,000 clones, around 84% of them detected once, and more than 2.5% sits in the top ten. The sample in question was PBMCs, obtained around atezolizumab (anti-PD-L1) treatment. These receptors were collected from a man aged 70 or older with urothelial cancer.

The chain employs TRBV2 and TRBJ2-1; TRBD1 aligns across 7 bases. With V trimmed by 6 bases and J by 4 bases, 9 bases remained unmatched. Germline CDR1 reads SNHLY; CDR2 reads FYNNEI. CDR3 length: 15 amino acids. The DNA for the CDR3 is TGTGCCAGCAGCCTGACAGGGTATGGTTACAATGAGCAGTTCTTC. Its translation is CASSLTGYGYNEQFF.

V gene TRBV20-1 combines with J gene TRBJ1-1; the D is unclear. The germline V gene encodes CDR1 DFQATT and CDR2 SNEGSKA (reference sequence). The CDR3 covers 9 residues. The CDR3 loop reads CRSLTEAFF. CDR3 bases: TGCAGGTCTTTAACTGAAGCTTTCTTT.

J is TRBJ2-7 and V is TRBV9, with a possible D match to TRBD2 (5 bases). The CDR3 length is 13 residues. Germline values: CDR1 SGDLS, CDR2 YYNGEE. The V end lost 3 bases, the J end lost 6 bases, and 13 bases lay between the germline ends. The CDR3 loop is CASSGGEDLEQYF. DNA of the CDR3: TGTGCCAGCAGCGGGGGAGAGGACCTCGAGCAGTACTTC.

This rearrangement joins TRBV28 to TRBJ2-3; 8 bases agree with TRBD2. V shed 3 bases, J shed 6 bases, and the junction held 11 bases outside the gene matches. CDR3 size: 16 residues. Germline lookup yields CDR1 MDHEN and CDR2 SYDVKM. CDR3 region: CASSLIPGLASDTQYF. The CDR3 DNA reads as TGTGCCAGCAGTTTGATACCCGGACTAGCTTCGGATACGCAGTATTTT.

Written as DNA, the CDR3 is TGTGCCAGCAGTCCGGGAAGGCTCGAGCAGTACTTC. Translating it yields CASSPGRLEQYF. V usage is TRBV28 and J usage is TRBJ2-7; tentative D call: TRBD2 (5 bases). CDR3 length equals 12 residues. Germline V CDR1 and CDR2: MDHEN, SYDVKM. Trimming took 5 bases from V and 6 from J, leaving 11 bases between them.

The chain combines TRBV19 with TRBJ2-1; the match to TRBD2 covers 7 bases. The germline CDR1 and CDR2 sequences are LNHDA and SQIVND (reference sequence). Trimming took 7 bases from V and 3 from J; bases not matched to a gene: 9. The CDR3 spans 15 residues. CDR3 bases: TGTGCCAGTAACGAGCGGGGAACCTACTACAATGAGCAGTTCTTC. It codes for CASNERGTYYNEQFF.

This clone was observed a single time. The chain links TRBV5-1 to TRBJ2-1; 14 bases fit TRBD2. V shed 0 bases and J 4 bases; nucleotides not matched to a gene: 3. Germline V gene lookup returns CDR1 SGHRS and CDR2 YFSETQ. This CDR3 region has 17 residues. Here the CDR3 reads CASSLDGTSGGYNEQFF. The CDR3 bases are TGCGCCAGCAGCTTGGACGGGACTAGCGGGGGATACAATGAGCAGTTCTTC.

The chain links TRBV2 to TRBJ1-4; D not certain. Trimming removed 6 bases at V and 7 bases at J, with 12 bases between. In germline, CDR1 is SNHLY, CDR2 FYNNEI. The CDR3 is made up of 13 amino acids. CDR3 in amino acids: CASRPGLSEKLFF. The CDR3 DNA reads TGTGCCAGCAGGCCCGGACTTAGTGAAAAACTGTTTTTT.

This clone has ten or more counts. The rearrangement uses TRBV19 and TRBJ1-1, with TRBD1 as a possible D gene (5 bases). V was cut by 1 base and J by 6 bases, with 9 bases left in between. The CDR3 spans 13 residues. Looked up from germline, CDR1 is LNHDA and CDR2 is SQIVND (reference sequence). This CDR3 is CASSIVEGAEAFF. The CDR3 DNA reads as TGTGCCAGTAGTATAGTTGAAGGGGCTGAAGCTTTCTTT.

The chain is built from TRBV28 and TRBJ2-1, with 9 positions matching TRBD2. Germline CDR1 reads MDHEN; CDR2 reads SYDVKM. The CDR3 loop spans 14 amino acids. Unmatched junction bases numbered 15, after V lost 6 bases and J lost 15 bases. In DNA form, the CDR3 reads TGTGCCAGCAGCTATGGGGGGCGGGAGGGCGACTTGTTCTTC. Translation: CASSYGGREGDLFF.

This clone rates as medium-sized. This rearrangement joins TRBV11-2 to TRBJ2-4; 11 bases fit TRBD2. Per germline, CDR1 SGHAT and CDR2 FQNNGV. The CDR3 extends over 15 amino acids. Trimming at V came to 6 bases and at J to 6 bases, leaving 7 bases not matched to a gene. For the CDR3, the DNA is TGTGCCAGCAGGGACCTTAGCGGGAGGGTAAACATTCAGTACTTC. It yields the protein CASRDLSGRVNIQYF.

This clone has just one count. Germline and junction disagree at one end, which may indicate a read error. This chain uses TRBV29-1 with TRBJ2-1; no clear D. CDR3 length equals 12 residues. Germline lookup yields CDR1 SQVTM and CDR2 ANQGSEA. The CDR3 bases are TGCAACGTTGAGGCCCAAAGCAATGAGCAGTTCTTC. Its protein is CNVEAQSNEQFF.

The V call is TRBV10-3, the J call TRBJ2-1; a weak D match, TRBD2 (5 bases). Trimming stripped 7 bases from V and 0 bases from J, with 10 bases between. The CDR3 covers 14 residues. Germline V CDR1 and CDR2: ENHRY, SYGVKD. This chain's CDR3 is CAIKGTSSYNEQFF. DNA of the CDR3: TGTGCCATCAAGGGTACTAGCTCCTACAATGAGCAGTTCTTC.

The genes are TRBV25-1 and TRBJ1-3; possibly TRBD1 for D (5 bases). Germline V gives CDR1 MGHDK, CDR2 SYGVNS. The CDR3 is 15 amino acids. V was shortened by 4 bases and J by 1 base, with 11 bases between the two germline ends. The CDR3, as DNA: TGTGCCAGCAGTGGTTTTCGGGGGTCTGGAAACACCATATATTTT. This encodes CASSGFRGSGNTIYF.

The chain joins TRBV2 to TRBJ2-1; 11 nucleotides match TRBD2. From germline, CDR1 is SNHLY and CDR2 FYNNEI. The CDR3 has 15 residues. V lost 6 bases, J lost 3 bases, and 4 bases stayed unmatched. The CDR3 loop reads CASRRLAGNYNEQFF. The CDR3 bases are TGTGCCAGCAGACGACTAGCGGGGAACTACAATGAGCAGTTCTTC.

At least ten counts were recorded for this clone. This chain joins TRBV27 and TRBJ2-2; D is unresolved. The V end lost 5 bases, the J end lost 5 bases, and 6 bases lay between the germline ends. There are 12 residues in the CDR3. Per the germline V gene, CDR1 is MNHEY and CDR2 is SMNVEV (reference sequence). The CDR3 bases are TGTGCCAGCAGTCTCCTTACCGGGGAGCTGTTTTTT. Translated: CASSLLTGELFF.

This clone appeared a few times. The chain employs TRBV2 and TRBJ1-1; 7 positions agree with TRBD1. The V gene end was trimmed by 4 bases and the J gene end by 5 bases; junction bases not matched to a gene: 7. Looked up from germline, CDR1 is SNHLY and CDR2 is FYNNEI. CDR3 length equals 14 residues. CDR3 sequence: CASSGGRGRTEAFF. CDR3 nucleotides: TGTGCCAGCAGTGGAGGCAGGGGGAGGACTGAAGCTTTCTTT.

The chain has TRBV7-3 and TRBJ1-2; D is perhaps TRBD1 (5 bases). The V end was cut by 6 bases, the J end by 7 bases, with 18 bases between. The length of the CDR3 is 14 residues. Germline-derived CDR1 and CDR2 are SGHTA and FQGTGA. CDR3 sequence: CASSPTAAVTGYTF. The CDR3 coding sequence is TGTGCCAGCAGTCCGACAGCCGCTGTTACTGGCTACACCTTC.

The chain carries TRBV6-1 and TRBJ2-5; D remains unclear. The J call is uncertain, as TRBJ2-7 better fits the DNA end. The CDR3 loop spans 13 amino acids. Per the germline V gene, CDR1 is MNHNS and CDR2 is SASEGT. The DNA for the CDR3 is TGTGCCAGCAAGCTCACAGACGACTACGAGCAGTACTTC. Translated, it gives CASKLTDDYEQYF.

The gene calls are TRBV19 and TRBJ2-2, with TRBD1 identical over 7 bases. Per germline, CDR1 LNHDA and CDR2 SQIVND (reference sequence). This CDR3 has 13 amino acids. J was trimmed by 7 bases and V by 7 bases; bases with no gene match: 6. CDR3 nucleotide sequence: TGTGCCAGTAAACGGACAGGTAACGGGGAGCTGTTTTTT. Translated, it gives CASKRTGNGELFF.

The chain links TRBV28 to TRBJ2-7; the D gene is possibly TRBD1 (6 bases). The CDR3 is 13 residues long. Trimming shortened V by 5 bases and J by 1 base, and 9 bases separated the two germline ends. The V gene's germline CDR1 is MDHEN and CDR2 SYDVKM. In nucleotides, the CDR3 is TGTGCCAGCAGTCCGGGACAATCCTACGAGCAGTACTTC. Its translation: CASSPGQSYEQYF.

For the CDR3, the DNA is TGTGCCAGTAGTGGGTGGCAGGAGAACACTGAAGCTTTCTTT. Protein: CASSGWQENTEAFF. The V and J genes are TRBV19 and TRBJ1-1; D call uncertain. The CDR3 is 14 residues long. Trimming cost V 5 bases and J 1 base, with 11 bases left between them. The germline V gene encodes CDR1 LNHDA and CDR2 SQIVND (reference sequence).